This record concerns one T cell receptor (beta chain) sequence. Many counts were recorded for this clonotype. Its antigen is still unknown. Base qualities are not provided; no much larger clone lies one nucleotide away. Germline trimming amounts to 3 bases on V and 3 bases on J, with 10 as the count of junction bases outside the gene matches. From a lookup of the germline V gene, CDR1 and CDR2 are SGDLS and YYNGEE. The CDR3 runs 17 amino acids, cysteine and phenylalanine included. The sequence is cut down to CDR3 DNA, 51 bases in frame from base 1. The TCR beta CDR3 regions were amplified from RNA transcripts. The TCR CDR3 was subjected to a first round of RT-PCR using the HTBI primer set and the Qiagen OneStep RT-PCR kit. Libraries were constructed in a second round of multiplex PCR, after which size selection and purification were performed. Libraries were sequenced paired-end with 100 bp reads on an Illumina HiSeq2000. The original methods were these. Raw data were processed with SOAPnuke, discarding reads with adapters, uncalled bases, mean Phred below 15, or no exact constant-primer or identifier match. COPE v1.2.5 was used to merge the high-quality paired reads, and each unique nucleotide sequence was defined as a clonotype. Clonotypes were aligned to IMGT TRBV, TRBD and TRBJ reference segments using MiTCR v1.1. Analysis was restricted to V-J combinations with a frequency above 0.0001, which covered about 99% of repertoires. A TCS score was defined as the ratio of F50 (clonal expansion) to E x V (chaos), with BLOSUM62-based TCRdist applied between CDR3 peptides within each V-J. Welch's t-statistics and random forest reduced around 550 V-J features to 10 to 15, which were used in a naive Bayes classifier (R e1071). The raw public reads went through TCRdb reprocessing: fastp at Q25, MiXCR clone calling, in-frame beta chains kept. Entries are consolidated by CDR3 protein sequence, retaining the most common genes and DNA. Clone size and V and J calls follow TCRdb, not the original study. Across this sample there are some 460,000 distinct CDR3 sequences, with 15% to 18% seen only once. In total, the top ten clones hold 11% to 15% of the sample.

Stable Graves' hyperthyroidism was defined as no progression to ophthalmopathy during 18 months of follow-up. Hyperthyroidism patients were aged 18 to 65 years and newly diagnosed, with disease duration of less than 2 months. Any patient with an uncontrolled infection, another autoimmune disease, pregnancy or lactation was excluded. Diagnoses were established on the basis of clinical symptoms, serum thyroxine and TRAb, thyroid ultrasound, and orbital computed tomography. PBMCs were isolated from about 9.1 ml of fresh peripheral blood by Ficoll-Paque density gradient centrifugation. Total RNA was extracted with Trizol reagent, and quality was checked on an Agilent 2100 Bioanalyzer. The data stem from a study of T cells in Graves' hyperthyroidism and ophthalmopathy (dated by TCRdb to the late 2010s). About the study as a whole: Peripheral blood was collected at initial diagnosis, before any treatment. A discovery cohort of about a hundred patients, roughly 45 with Graves' ophthalmopathy and 55 to 65 with stable Graves' hyperthyroidism, was used to find distinguishing TCR V-J signatures. Prospective prediction of ophthalmopathy was tested in an independent validation cohort consisting of about 20 hyperthyroidism patients and some 17 patients who later progressed to ophthalmopathy. The roughly 100 discovery patients were divided at random into training and test sets in a 7:3 ratio. In over five Graves' hyperthyroidism patients, the study also compared T-cell repertoires from thyroid tissue with T-cell repertoires from blood. Once sampling was done, hyperthyroidism patients were given methimazole at a starting dose of 30 mg daily, whereas ophthalmopathy patients were given high-dose intravenous methylprednisolone. TCR Vbeta CDR3 sequencing of 130 to 150 peripheral blood samples (about 45 ophthalmopathy, under 80 hyperthyroidism and roughly 17 progressor patients) is reported in the paper.

The paper's findings and limits, for the study overall: A 13 V-J signature model separated ophthalmopathy from stable hyperthyroidism, with 87.88% sensitivity and roughly 82% specificity in cross-validation and 80%/75% in testing. In validation, progression to ophthalmopathy was predicted by the model with 55% to 71% sensitivity and under 85% specificity, a median of about 6 months before onset. No statistical method was used to fix the sample size in advance, and group allocation was not hidden from the investigators. Blood samples also contained most of the expanded thyroid clonotypes (frequency above 0.001), which suggests that blood repertoires may reflect thyroid immune responses.

The sample taken for sequencing was blood. The clonotype originates from a woman aged 18-35 years with Graves' hyperthyroidism. The chain uses TRBV9 and TRBJ2-3, with TRBD2 matching 10 junction bases. This receptor carries the CDR3 CASSGGGASGRTDTQYF. The bases are TGTGCCAGCAGCGGAGGGGGGGCTAGCGGGAGAACAGATACGCAGTATTTT.